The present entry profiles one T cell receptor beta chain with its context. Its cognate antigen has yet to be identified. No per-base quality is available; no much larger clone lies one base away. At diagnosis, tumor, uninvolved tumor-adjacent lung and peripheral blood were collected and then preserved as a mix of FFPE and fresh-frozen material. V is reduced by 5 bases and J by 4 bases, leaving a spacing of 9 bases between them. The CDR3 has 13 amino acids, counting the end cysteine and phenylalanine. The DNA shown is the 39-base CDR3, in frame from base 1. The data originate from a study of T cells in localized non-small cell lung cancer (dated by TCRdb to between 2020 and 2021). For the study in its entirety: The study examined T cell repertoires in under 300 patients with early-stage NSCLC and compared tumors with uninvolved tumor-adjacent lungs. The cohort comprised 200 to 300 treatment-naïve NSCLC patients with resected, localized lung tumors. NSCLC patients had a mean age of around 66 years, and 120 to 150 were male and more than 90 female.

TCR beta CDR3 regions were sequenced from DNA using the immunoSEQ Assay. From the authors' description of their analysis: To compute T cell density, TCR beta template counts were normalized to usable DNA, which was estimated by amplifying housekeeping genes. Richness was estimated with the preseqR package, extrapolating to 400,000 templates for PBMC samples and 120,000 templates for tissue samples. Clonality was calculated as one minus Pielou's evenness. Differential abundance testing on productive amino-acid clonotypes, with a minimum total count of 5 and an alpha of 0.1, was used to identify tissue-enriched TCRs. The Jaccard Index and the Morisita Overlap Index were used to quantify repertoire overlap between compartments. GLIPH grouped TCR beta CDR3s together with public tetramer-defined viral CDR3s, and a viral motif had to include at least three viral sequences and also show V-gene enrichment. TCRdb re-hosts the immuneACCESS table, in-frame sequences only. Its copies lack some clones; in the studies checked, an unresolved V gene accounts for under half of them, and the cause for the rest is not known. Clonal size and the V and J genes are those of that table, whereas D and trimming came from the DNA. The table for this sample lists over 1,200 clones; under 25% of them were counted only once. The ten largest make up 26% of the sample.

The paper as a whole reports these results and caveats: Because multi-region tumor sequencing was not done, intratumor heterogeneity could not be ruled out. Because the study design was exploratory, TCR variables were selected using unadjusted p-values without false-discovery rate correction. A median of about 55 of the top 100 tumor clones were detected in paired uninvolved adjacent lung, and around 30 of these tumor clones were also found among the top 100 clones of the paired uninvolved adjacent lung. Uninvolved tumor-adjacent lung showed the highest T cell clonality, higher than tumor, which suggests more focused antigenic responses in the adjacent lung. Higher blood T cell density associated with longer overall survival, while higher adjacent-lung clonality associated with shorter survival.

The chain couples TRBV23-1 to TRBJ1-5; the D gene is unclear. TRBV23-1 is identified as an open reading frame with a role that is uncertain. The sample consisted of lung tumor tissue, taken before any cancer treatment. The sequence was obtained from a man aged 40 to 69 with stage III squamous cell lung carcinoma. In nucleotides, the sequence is TGCGCCAGCAGTGAGTCAGCAAATCAGCCCCAGCATTTT. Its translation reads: CASSESANQPQHF.